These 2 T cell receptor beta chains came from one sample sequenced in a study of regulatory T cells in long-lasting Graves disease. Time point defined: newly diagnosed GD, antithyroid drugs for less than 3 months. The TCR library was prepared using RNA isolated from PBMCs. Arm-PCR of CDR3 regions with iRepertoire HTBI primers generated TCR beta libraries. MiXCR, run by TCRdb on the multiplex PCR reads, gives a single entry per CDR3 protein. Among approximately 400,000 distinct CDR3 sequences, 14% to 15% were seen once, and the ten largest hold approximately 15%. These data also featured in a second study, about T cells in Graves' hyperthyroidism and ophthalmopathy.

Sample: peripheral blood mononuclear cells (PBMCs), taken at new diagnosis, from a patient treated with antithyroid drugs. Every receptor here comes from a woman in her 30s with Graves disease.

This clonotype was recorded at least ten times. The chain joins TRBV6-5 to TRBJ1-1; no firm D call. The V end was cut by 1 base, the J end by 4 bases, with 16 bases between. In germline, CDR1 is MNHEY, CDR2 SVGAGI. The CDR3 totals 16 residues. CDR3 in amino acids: CASSYWTPGESTEAFF. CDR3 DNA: TGTGCCAGCAGTTACTGGACGCCGGGCGAAAGCACTGAAGCTTTCTTT.

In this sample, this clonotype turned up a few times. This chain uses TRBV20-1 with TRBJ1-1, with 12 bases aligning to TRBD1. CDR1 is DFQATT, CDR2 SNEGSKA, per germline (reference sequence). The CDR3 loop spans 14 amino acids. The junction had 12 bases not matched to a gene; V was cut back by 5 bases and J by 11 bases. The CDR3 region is CSAPTGTGGERAFF. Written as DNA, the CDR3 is TGCAGTGCTCCGACCGGGACAGGGGGCGAGCGGGCTTTCTTT.